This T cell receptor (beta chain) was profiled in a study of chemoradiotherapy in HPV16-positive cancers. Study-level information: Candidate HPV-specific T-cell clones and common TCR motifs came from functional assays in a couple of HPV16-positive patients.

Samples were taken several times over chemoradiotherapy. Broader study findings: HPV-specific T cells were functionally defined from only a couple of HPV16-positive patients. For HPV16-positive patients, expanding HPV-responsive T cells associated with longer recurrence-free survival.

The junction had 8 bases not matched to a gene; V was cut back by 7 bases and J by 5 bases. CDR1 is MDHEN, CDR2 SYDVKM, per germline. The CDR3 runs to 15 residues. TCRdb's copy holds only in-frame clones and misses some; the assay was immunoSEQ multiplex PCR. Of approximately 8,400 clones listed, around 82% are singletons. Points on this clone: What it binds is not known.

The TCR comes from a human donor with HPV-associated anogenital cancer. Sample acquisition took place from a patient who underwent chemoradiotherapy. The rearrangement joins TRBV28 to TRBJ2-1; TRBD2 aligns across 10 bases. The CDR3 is CASKREGQGNNEQFF. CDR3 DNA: TGTGCCAGCAAGCGGGAGGGCCAAGGTAACAATGAGCAGTTCTTC.